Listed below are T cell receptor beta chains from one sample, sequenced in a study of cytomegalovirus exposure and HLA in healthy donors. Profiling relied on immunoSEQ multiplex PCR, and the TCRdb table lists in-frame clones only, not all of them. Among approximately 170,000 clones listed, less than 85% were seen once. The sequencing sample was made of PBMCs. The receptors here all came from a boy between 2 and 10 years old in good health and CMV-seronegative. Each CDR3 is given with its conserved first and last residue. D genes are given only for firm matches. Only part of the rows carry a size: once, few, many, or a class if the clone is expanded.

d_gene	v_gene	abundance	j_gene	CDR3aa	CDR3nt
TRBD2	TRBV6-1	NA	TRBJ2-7	CASSALAGGSYEQYF	TGTGCCAGCAGTGCGCTAGCGGGAGGGTCCTACGAGCAGTACTTC
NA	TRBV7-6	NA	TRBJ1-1	CASSPARQGGTEAFF	TGTGCCAGCAGCCCCGCCAGGCAGGGAGGAACTGAAGCTTTCTTT
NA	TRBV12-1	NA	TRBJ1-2	CASSPGQRDGYGYTF	TGTGCCAGCAGCCCTGGGCAGCGGGATGGCTATGGCTACACCTTC
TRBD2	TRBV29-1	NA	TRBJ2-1	CSVSAGESYNEQFF	TGCAGCGTTTCAGCGGGGGAGTCCTACAATGAGCAGTTCTTC
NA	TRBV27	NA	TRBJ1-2	CASSLQGRDGYTF	TGTGCCAGCAGTTTACAGGGGCGAGATGGCTACACCTTC
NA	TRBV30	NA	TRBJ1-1	CAWSPSPNTEAFF	TGTGCCTGGTCCCCTAGTCCGAACACTGAAGCTTTCTTT
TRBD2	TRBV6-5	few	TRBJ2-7	CASSEGLADYEQYF	TGTGCCAGCAGTGAGGGACTAGCTGACTACGAGCAGTACTTC
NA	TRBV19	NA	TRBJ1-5	CASSSRSGSNQPQHF	TGTGCCAGTAGTAGCAGGTCGGGGAGCAATCAGCCCCAGCATTTT
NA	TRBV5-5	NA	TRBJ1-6	CASSSTIMTEYNSPLHF	TGTGCCAGCAGCTCGACGATAATGACAGAGTATAATTCACCCCTCCACTTT
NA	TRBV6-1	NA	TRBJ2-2	CASSAGTTTGELFF	TGTGCCAGCAGCGCCGGGACAACAACCGGGGAGCTGTTTTTT
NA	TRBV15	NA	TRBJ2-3	CATSRSKSTDTQYF	TGTGCCACCAGCAGGTCTAAATCCACAGATACGCAGTATTTT
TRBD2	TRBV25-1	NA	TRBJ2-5	CASSDAGGPKETQYF	TGTGCCAGCAGTGACGCGGGGGGCCCGAAAGAGACCCAGTACTTC
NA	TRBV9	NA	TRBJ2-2	CASSVEPGNTGELFF	TGTGCCAGCAGCGTAGAGCCGGGGAACACCGGGGAGCTGTTTTTT
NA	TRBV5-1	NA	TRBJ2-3	CASSSGLTGGTDTQYF	TGCGCCAGCAGCTCCGGACTCACCGGGGGCACAGATACGCAGTATTTT
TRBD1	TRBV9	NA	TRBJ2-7	CASSVGDRGREQYF	TGTGCCAGCAGCGTAGGGGACAGGGGGCGCGAGCAGTACTTC
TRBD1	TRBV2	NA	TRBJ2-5	CASSVDREETQYF	TGTGCCAGCAGTGTCGACAGGGAAGAGACCCAGTACTTC
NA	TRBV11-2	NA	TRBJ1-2	CASRPRGSGYTF	TGTGCCAGCAGGCCCAGAGGAAGTGGCTACACCTTC
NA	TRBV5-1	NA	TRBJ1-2	CASSLEGGQGVYTF	TGCGCCAGCAGCTTGGAGGGTGGGCAGGGCGTCTACACCTTC
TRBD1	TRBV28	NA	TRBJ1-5	CASKSRTGGSRQPQHF	TGTGCCAGCAAATCCCGGACAGGTGGTTCTCGTCAGCCCCAGCATTTT
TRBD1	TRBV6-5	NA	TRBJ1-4	CASSSGQGGANEKLFF	TGTGCCAGCAGTTCCGGACAGGGGGGCGCTAATGAAAAACTGTTTTTT
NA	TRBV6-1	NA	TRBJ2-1	CATLAFNDNEQFF	TGTGCCACCTTAGCTTTCAACGACAATGAGCAGTTCTTC
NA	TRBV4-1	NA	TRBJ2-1	CASSQEIWRQPYNEQFF	TGCGCCAGCAGCCAAGAAATTTGGCGGCAGCCGTACAATGAGCAGTTCTTC
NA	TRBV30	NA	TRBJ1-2	CAWSEHGGPNYGYTF	TGTGCCTGGAGTGAACATGGGGGCCCGAACTATGGCTACACCTTC
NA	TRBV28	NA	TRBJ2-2	CASSLGGSNTGELFF	TGTGCCAGCAGTTTAGGAGGATCCAACACCGGGGAGCTGTTTTTT
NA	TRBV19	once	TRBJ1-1	CASSIWGPTEAFF	TGTGCCAGTAGTATATGGGGCCCCACTGAAGCTTTCTTT
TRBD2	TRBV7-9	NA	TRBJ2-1	CASSYLAAMDVQFF	TGTGCCAGCAGCTACCTAGCGGCCATGGATGTGCAGTTCTTC
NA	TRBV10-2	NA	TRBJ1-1	CASSVGQGAGEAFF	NA
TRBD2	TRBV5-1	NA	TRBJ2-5	CASSPNPGVAGTRETQYF	TGCGCCAGCAGCCCTAATCCCGGGGTAGCGGGTACCCGAGAGACCCAGTACTTC
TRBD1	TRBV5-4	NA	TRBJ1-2	CASSLDRGRTYGYTF	TGTGCCAGCAGCTTGGACAGGGGGCGCACCTATGGCTACACCTTC
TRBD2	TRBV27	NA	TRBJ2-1	CASKTGTSGSNEQFF	TGTGCCAGTAAGACCGGGACTAGCGGGAGTAACGAGCAGTTCTTC
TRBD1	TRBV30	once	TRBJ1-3	CAWSAQGAPGNTIYF	TGTGCCTGGAGTGCGCAGGGGGCCCCTGGAAACACCATATATTTT
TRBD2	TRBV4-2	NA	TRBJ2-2	CASSQGVGGANGELFF	TGTGCCAGCAGCCAAGGGGTCGGGGGGGCAAACGGGGAGCTGTTTTTT
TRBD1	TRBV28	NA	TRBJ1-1	CASSISPGGNTEAFF	TGTGCCAGCAGCATATCCCCAGGGGGGAACACTGAAGCTTTCTTT
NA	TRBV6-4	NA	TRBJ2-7	CASSEPRGRYEQYF	TGTGCCAGCAGTGAGCCCAGGGGTCGCTACGAGCAGTACTTC
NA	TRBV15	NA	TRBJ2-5	CATSRYGQQETQYF	TGTGCCACCAGCAGATACGGACAGCAAGAGACCCAGTACTTC
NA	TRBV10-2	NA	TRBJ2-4	CASMVGGKNIQYF	TGCGCCAGCATGGTGGGGGGCAAAAACATTCAGTACTTC
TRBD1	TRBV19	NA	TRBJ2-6	CASNPTGGSGANVLTF	TGTGCCAGCAACCCCACAGGGGGCTCTGGGGCCAACGTCCTGACTTTC
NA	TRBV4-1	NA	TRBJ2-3	CASSQGTVTDTQYF	TGCGCCAGCAGCCAAGGGACAGTCACAGATACGCAGTATTTT
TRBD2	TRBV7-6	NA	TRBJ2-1	CASSSPLLAGGYNEQFF	TGTGCCAGCAGCTCCCCCCTCCTTGCGGGGGGATACAATGAGCAGTTCTTC
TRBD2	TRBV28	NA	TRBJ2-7	CASSSIGSGTPYEQYF	TGTGCCAGCAGCTCGATCGGTAGCGGGACACCCTACGAGCAGTACTTC
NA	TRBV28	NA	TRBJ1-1	CASSWMQGTAFF	TGTGCCAGCAGTTGGATGCAGGGTACAGCTTTCTTT
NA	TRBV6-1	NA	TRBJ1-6	CASSEWPLNSPLHF	TGTGCCAGCAGTGAGTGGCCACTAAATTCACCCCTCCACTTT
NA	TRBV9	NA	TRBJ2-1	CASSVATQGKYNEQFF	TGTGCCAGCAGCGTAGCTACCCAGGGAAAATACAATGAGCAGTTCTTC
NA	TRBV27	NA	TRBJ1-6	CASSFQRGFSPLHF	TGTGCCAGCAGTTTCCAGCGGGGGTTTTCACCCCTCCACTTT
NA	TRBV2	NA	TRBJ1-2	CASRAENYGYTF	TGTGCCAGCAGAGCCGAAAACTATGGCTACACCTTC
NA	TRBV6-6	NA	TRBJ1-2	CASSSTGFGYTF	TGTGCCAGCAGTTCCACAGGTTTTGGCTACACCTTC
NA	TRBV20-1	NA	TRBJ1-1	CSARTGEAFF	TGCAGTGCTAGAACGGGTGAAGCTTTCTTT
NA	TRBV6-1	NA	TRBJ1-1	CASSVTGNTEAFF	TGTGCCAGCAGTGTGACAGGGAACACTGAAGCTTTCTTT
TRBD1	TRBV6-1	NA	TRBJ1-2	CASSRQGWNYGYTF	TGTGCCAGCAGTAGACAGGGTTGGAACTATGGCTACACCTTC
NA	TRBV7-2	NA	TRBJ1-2	CASSLVRGWGGYTF	TGTGCCAGCAGCTTAGTACGGGGTTGGGGTGGCTACACCTTC
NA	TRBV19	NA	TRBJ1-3	CASTPREAGNTIYF	TGTGCCAGTACCCCCAGGGAGGCTGGAAACACCATATATTTT
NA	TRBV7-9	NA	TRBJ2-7	CASSAWRVGSYEQYF	TGTGCCAGCAGCGCGTGGAGGGTAGGATCCTACGAGCAGTACTTC
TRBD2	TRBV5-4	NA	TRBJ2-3	CASSFGLEETDTQYF	TGTGCCAGCAGTTTCGGACTAGAGGAAACAGATACGCAGTATTTT
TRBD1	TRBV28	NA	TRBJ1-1	CASSSRQGTEAFF	TGTGCCAGCAGTTCGCGACAGGGCACTGAAGCTTTCTTT
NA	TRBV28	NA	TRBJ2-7	CASSFAGQTIEQYF	TGTGCCAGCAGTTTTGCGGGACAGACTATCGAGCAGTACTTC